This T cell receptor beta chain appears in the sequencing data of a study of T cells after yellow fever vaccination. Study-wide context: Preparation of fractions with low cell numbers was performed using SMART-Seq v4 Ultra Low Input. Study findings and constraints: Of the clonotypes, a small share occurred in both CD4 and CD8 compartments. Peak timing came faster in the weaker secondary response, day 5 versus 15.

The CDR3 consists of 15 residues. The V gene's germline CDR1 is DFQATT and CDR2 SNEGSKA (reference sequence). V shed 7 bases, J shed 3 bases, and the junction held 8 bases outside the gene matches. This clonotype has more than one count but fewer than ten. Its antigen is not known. In making TCR cDNA, 5'RACE template switching added a universal primer site and UMIs to it. TCRdb reprocessed the 5' RACE reads via MiXCR and lists one record per CDR3 protein. In the table there are 200,000 to 250,000 distinct CDR3 sequences, roughly 3% of which are singletons. J is TRBJ2-6 and V is TRBV20-1; 8 nucleotides align to TRBD2. The TCR comes from a man aged 18 to 30 who received the YFV17D yellow fever vaccine. Specimen: CD4+ T cells sorted from PBMCs, collected 10 days after the yellow fever booster vaccination. This CDR3 is CSVPGGAIGANVLTF. The CDR3 nucleotides are TGCAGTGTTCCGGGGGGGGCGATTGGGGCCAACGTCCTGACTTTC.